This passage covers 8 T cell receptor beta chains from one sample sequenced in a study of Ad26.COV2.S vaccination and SARS-CoV-2 variants. Treatment described: 15 to 20 received Ad26.COV2.S at low or high dose, single or two shots; about 5 received placebo; per-sample allocation not given. The investigators took samples on day 63 after the first vaccine or placebo injection. Measured with immunoSEQ multiplex PCR; TCRdb has only the in-frame clones, and not every one. The sample includes approximately 360,000 clones, 83% of them seen just once. The sample here was peripheral blood, taken in a trial of Ad26.COV2.S vaccine versus placebo. The receptors come from a person aged 18-65 years who received the Ad26.COV2.S COVID-19 vaccine or a placebo.

The table lists this clone with a few counts. The chain has TRBV7-9 and TRBJ2-5; no clear D gene. The CDR3 spans 14 residues. V lost 2 bases and J 2 bases, leaving 9 bases between the germline ends. Germline V gene data show CDR1 as SEHNR and CDR2 as FQNEAQ (reference sequence). The CDR3 loop reads CASSLKWGQETQYF. CDR3 bases: TGTGCCAGCAGCTTAAAGTGGGGACAAGAGACCCAGTACTTC. The entire variable domain, with the rest obtained from reference TRBV7-9 and TRBJ2-5, is as follows: DTGVSQNPRHKITKRGQNVTFRCDPISEHNRLYWYRQTLGQGPEFLTYFQNEAQLEKSRLLSDRFSAERPKGSFSTLEIQRTEQGDSAMYLCASSLKWGQETQYFGPGTRLLVL.

The chain recombines TRBV6-5 with TRBJ2-7; perhaps TRBD1 as D (6 bases). CDR1 and CDR2 (germline): MNHEY, SVGAGI. V lost 7 bases, J lost 0 bases, and 13 bases lay in between. The CDR3 consists of 14 residues. The CDR3 region has the DNA TGTGCCAGCAACCCGACAGGAAACTCCTACGAGCAGTACTTC. Translated: CASNPTGNSYEQYF.

The J gene is TRBJ1-1, the V gene TRBV2; possibly TRBD1 for D (6 bases). Trimming took 6 bases from V and 6 from J, leaving 11 bases between them. In germline, CDR1 is SNHLY, CDR2 FYNNEI. This CDR3 is 12 amino acids long. CDR3 amino acids: CASRRTAAEAFF. The CDR3 DNA reads as TGTGCCAGCAGGAGGACAGCGGCTGAAGCTTTCTTT. Filled out from reference TRBV2 and TRBJ1-1, the complete variable domain reads EPEVTQTPSHQVTQMGQEVILRCVPISNHLYFYWYRQILGQKVEFLVSFYNNEISEKSEIFDDQFSVERPDGSNFTLKIRSTKLEDSAMYFCASRRTAAEAFFGQGTRLTVV.

The chain joins TRBV4-2 to TRBJ1-2; D gene uncertain. The germline gives CDR1 LGHNA, CDR2 YNFKEQ. V was shortened by 2 bases and J by 5 bases, with 9 bases between the two germline ends. The CDR3 covers 13 residues. As DNA, the CDR3 is TGTGCCAGCAGCCAACCGGAGGGTTATGGCTACACCTTC. Encoded protein: CASSQPEGYGYTF.

The J gene is TRBJ1-1, the V gene TRBV4-2; D is possibly TRBD1 (5 bases). V was trimmed by 1 base and J by 2 bases, leaving 11 bases between them. Germline V gene lookup returns CDR1 LGHNA and CDR2 YNFKEQ. The CDR3 extends over 15 amino acids. Here the CDR3 reads CASSQGAGLNTEAFF. The CDR3 DNA reads as TGTGCCAGCAGCCAAGGGGCAGGGCTCAACACTGAAGCTTTCTTT.

This chain uses TRBV13 with TRBJ2-7, with TRBD1 matching over 8 bases. Germline loops: CDR1 PRHDT, CDR2 FYEKMQ (reference sequence). The CDR3 extends over 14 amino acids. Unmatched junction bases numbered 8, after V lost 5 bases and J lost 5 bases. CDR3 coding DNA: TGTGCCAGCAGCGCCCGACAGGGGAACCACGAGCAGTACTTC. Protein: CASSARQGNHEQYF. Using reference TRBV13 and TRBJ2-7 for the parts outside the CDR3, the full variable domain is AAGVIQSPRHLIKEKRETATLKCYPIPRHDTVYWYQQGPGQDPQFLISFYEKMQSDKGSIPDRFSAQQFSDYHSELNMSSLELGDSALYFCASSARQGNHEQYFGPGTRLTVT.

This clone occurred a few times. This sequence joins TRBV6-5 and TRBJ2-7, with D perhaps assigned TRBD1 or TRBD2 (5 bases each). V was clipped by 6 bases and J by 6 bases, with 18 bases between them. This CDR3 region has 14 residues. The V gene's germline CDR1 is MNHEY and CDR2 SVGAGI. Here the CDR3 reads CASRGDQLDTEQYF. As DNA, the CDR3 is TGTGCCAGCAGAGGGGACCAACTCGATACCGAGCAGTACTTC.

V and J are TRBV7-8 and TRBJ1-5, with D perhaps matching TRBD1 (5 bases). Trimming pared 0 bases from V and 7 bases from J, leaving 10 bases between. The CDR3 has 14 amino acids. Looked up from germline, CDR1 is SGHVS and CDR2 is FQNEAQ. Here the CDR3 DNA reads TGTGCCAGCAGCTTAGCCAGGGTGGAACAGCCCCAGCATTTT. Its protein is CASSLARVEQPQHF.